Listed below are T cell receptor beta chains from one sample, sequenced in a study of regulatory dendritic cells for organ transplantation. Profiling relied on immunoSEQ multiplex PCR, and the TCRdb table lists in-frame clones only, not all of them. The sample contains 30,000 to 40,000 clones, around nine tenths of which appear only once. What was sequenced was naive CD8+ T cells from blood. The origin of the receptors is a human donor in good health. Each CDR3 is given with its conserved first and last residue. A D gene is named only where the DNA matches it firmly. Some rows have no size entry. The others give once, few or many, or a class for an expanded clone.

>TRBV18|15|TRBJ1-1|.|.
TGTGCCAGCTCAAAAAGCCCCGGGGAGGGCACTGAAGCTTTCTTT
CASSKSPGEGTEAFF
>TRBV6-1|16|TRBJ1-1|.|.
TGTGCCAGCAGTGAATGGAGGGACACCTTGAACACTGAAGCTTTCTTT
CASSEWRDTLNTEAFF
>TRBV5-8|13|TRBJ2-5|.|.
TGTGCCAGCACCATCGGGGCTCAGGAGACCCAGTACTTC
CASTIGAQETQYF
>TRBV7-2|20|TRBJ2-2|.|TRBD2
TGTGCCAGCAGCTTAGCTTCTCGGGCTAGCGGGAGTATGTTCGCCGGGGAGCTGTTTTTT
CASSLASRASGSMFAGELFF
>TRBV19|13|TRBJ1-2|.|.
TGTGCCAGTAGTACTCGGGCCCACTATGGCTACACCTTC
CASSTRAHYGYTF
>TRBV9|16|TRBJ1-6|.|.
TGTGCCAGCAGCGTAGACGGGAGCTCCTATAATTCACCCCTCCACTTT
CASSVDGSSYNSPLHF
>TRBV9|15|TRBJ1-1|.|.
TGTGCCAGCAGCCTCCCCGGGACGGCCGACACTGAAGCTTTCTTT
CASSLPGTADTEAFF
>TRBV13|14|TRBJ1-1|.|.
TGTGCCAGCAGACCCGAATCGGTGAACACTGAAGCTTTCTTT
CASRPESVNTEAFF
>TRBV7-9|13|TRBJ2-1|.|TRBD2
TGTGCCATTCGGGAGGGCGGGGACAATGAGCAGTTCTTC
CAIREGGDNEQFF
>TRBV28|14|TRBJ2-1|.|TRBD1
TGTGCCAGCAGTCCTATTGACAGGGGCAATGAGCAGTTCTTC
CASSPIDRGNEQFF
>TRBV28|13|TRBJ2-7|.|.
TGTGCCAGCAGTTTAGGGATTTCCTACGAGCAGTACTTC
CASSLGISYEQYF
>TRBV27|14|TRBJ1-4|once|TRBD1
TGTGCCAGCAGTCCGACAGGGGTAGACGAAAAACTGTTTTTT
CASSPTGVDEKLFF
>TRBV6-6|11|TRBJ2-1|.|.
TGTGCCAGCAGTTACGGGCCCGAGCAGTTCTTC
CASSYGPEQFF
>TRBV4-1|14|TRBJ1-2|.|.
TGCGCCAGCAGCCAAGATCTCACGGACAGCCTAAGTACCTTC
CASSQDLTDSLSTF
>TRBV5-4|13|TRBJ2-1|.|.
TGTGCCAGCTCCCCCCCGTCCTACAATGAGCAGTTCTTC
CASSPPSYNEQFF
>TRBV7-9|16|TRBJ1-5|.|.
TGTGCCAGCAGCTTAGATCCCGGGACTAACAATCAGCCCCAGCATTTT
CASSLDPGTNNQPQHF
>TRBV7-7|15|TRBJ2-1|.|TRBD2
TGTGCTAGCAGCTTCAGAGCGGGAGGGCCCAATGAGCAGTTCTTC
CASSFRAGGPNEQFF
>TRBV4-1|17|TRBJ2-5|.|TRBD2
TGCGCCAGCAGCCAAGTGCGAGCGGGGGGGACTAAGGAGACCCAGTACTTC
CASSQVRAGGTKETQYF
>TRBV30|13|TRBJ2-5|.|.
TGTGCCTGGAGTCCCGGGGGCAGGGAGACCCAGTACTTC
CAWSPGGRETQYF
>TRBV7-3|16|TRBJ2-1|.|.
TGTGCCAGCAGCTGGGGACTCACCGGATCCTACAATGAGCAGTTCTTC
CASSWGLTGSYNEQFF
>TRBV29-1|17|TRBJ2-3|.|TRBD1
TGCAGCGTTGAAGGGAGGGAAGAGACAGGGGGAAAAGATACGCAGTATTTT
CSVEGREETGGKDTQYF
>TRBV14|12|TRBJ1-1|.|.
TGTGCCAGCAGCCAAGTGAACACTGAAGCTTTCTTT
CASSQVNTEAFF
>TRBV7-3|12|TRBJ2-1|.|.
TGTGCCAGCAGCTTAAGCGGGCAAGAGCAGTTCTTC
CASSLSGQEQFF
>TRBV7-6|15|TRBJ1-3|.|.
TGTGCCAGCAGCTTAGCGCCTGGGTCCGGAAACACCATATATTTT
CASSLAPGSGNTIYF
>TRBV5-4|13|TRBJ1-1|few|.
TGTGCCAGCAGCTTGGAAGGGCCCACTGAAGCTTTCTTT
CASSLEGPTEAFF
>TRBV19|13|TRBJ1-1|few|.
TGTGCCAGTAGTATCATGGGAACCACTGAAGCTTTCTTT
CASSIMGTTEAFF
>TRBV6-5|13|TRBJ2-7|.|.
TGTGCCAGCAGTTACGCTCCGGGCCTCGAGCAGTACTTC
CASSYAPGLEQYF
>TRBV9|16|TRBJ2-1|.|.
TGTGCCAGCAGCCCCGGCAGGCAGATATCCTACAATGAGCAGTTCTTC
CASSPGRQISYNEQFF
>TRBV30|12|TRBJ2-1|once|.
TGTGCCTGGAGCGTGAGCGACAATGAGCAGTTCTTC
CAWSVSDNEQFF
>TRBV6-5|13|TRBJ2-2|.|TRBD2
TGTGCCAGCTTGGCGGGGGGGGCCGGGGAGCTGTTTTTT
CASLAGGAGELFF
>TRBV6-5|13|TRBJ2-7|.|.
TGTGCCAGCAGTTACCCTTCGGGCTACGAGCAGTACTTC
CASSYPSGYEQYF
>TRBV25-1|15|TRBJ2-3|.|.
TGTGCCAGCAGTGAACGAAGGCCTATCACAGATACGCAGTATTTT
CASSERRPITDTQYF
>TRBV4-3|14|TRBJ2-2|.|.
TGCGCCAGCAGCCGACTCACGGGCACCGGGGAGCTGTTTTTT
CASSRLTGTGELFF
>TRBV27|14|TRBJ1-1|.|TRBD1
TGTGCCAGCAGTCGGACAGGGGTTAACACTGAAGCTTTCTTT
CASSRTGVNTEAFF
>TRBV7-9|12|TRBJ2-2|.|.
TGTGCCGAGGGGACGAACACCGGGGAGCTGTTTTTT
CAEGTNTGELFF
>TRBV11-2|14|TRBJ1-1|.|TRBD1
TGTGCCAGCAGCTTGGTTGTGCAGGGGGATGAAGCTTTCTTT
CASSLVVQGDEAFF
>TRBV28|15|TRBJ2-7|.|.
TGTGCCAGCAGTTTAGTCGGTAGCGGCCCCTACGAGCAGTACTTC
CASSLVGSGPYEQYF
>TRBV4-3|15|TRBJ1-3|.|.
TGCGCCAGCAGCCAAGGACAGTTCTCTGGAAACACCATATATTTT
CASSQGQFSGNTIYF
>TRBV4-3|13|TRBJ1-1|few|.
TGCGCCAGCAGCCACGGAAGGAACACTGAAGCTTTCTTT
CASSHGRNTEAFF
>TRBV5-6|18|TRBJ2-1|.|TRBD2
TGTGCCAGCAGCTTGGGACTAGCGGGGACCTACTCCTACAATGAGCAGTTCTTC
CASSLGLAGTYSYNEQFF
>TRBV7-3|20|TRBJ2-1|.|TRBD2
TGTGCCAGCAGCTCCTTCCACAGCGGGGGGTTTAAGAGCTCCTACAATGAGCAGTTCTTC
CASSSFHSGGFKSSYNEQFF